This T cell receptor (beta chain) was identified during a study of Tregs in tolerant kidney transplant recipients. As for this clone: Its antigen remains unidentified. With the read ending 3 residues before the CDR3 end, the germline J gene is used to fill in that end.

Trimming took 4 bases from V and 5 from J, leaving 8 bases between them. Germline CDR1 and CDR2: DFQATT and SNEGSKA (reference sequence). The CDR3 contains 11 residues. Data came from immunoSEQ multiplex PCR; TCRdb stores just in-frame clones and leaves some out. Here the sample table reports over 14,000 clones. Recipients received nonmyeloablative bone marrow transplants from related graft donors, with transient mixed chimerism. CD4+CD25+CD127- Tregs, CD4+CD25- non-Tregs, CD4 and CD8 cells were sorted. General study results and limits: Expanding Tregs on activated donor B cells appeared to best identify donor-specific TCRbeta clones. Some patients' samples used different primers over time, so nucleotide sequences weren't comparable.

The origin of this receptor is a human patient who received a combined kidney and bone marrow transplant. Some of the T cells may derive from the graft donor. The chain combines TRBV20-1 with TRBJ1-2; D is unresolved. Material: CD4+ T cells from blood (PBMCs), obtained 12 months after the transplant. CDR3 loop: CSAISGYGYTF. The sequenced part of the CDR3 DNA is TGCAGTGCTATCAGCGGGTATGGC.